This T cell receptor beta chain was obtained from a study of CD8 T cells in ankylosing spondylitis. Molecular-barcoded quantitative 5'-RACE produced these TCR beta libraries. TCRdb used MiXCR to reprocess the 5' RACE reads, holding one entry per CDR3 protein. The sample lists some 150,000 distinct CDR3 sequences, about an eighth occurring once. The V end was cut by 0 bases, the J end by 3 bases, with 9 bases between. Germline-derived CDR1 and CDR2 are DFQATT and SNEGSKA (reference sequence). The CDR3 loop spans 14 amino acids. Study-level findings and limits: Certain motif variants had earlier appeared in reactive arthritis synovial fluid and blood.

This clonotype was detected ten times or more. The antigen is not known. The chain couples TRBV20-1 to TRBJ1-5; D uncertain. This sequence was found in a female donor with ankylosing spondylitis or in good health (not recorded which). The sample taken for sequencing was blood, either unsorted or a sorted T cell fraction (not recorded which). The CDR3, as DNA: TGCAGTGCTAGAGATCCAAACAACAATCAGCCCCAGCATTTT. It encodes CSARDPNNNQPQHF.